Each of the 3 T cell receptor beta chains below was sequenced from the same sample in a study of blood T cell repertoires in COVID-19. Profiling relied on immunoSEQ multiplex PCR, and the TCRdb table lists in-frame clones only, not all of them. Found here are under 300,000 clones, roughly nine tenths of them singletons; the top ten hold more than 1%. Sample: PBMCs or T cells enriched from blood (not recorded which). These receptors were taken from a human donor in a cohort exposed to, infected with or recovered from COVID-19 (not recorded which). The donor label of this sample is uncertain.

The gene calls are TRBV24-1 and TRBJ1-2; a possible D gene is TRBD1 (6 bases). V lost 2 bases and J 3 bases, leaving 15 bases between the germline ends. CDR1 and CDR2 (germline): KGHDR, SFDVKD. This CDR3 spans 16 amino acids. CDR3 coding DNA: TGTGCCACCAGTGATTCACAACAGGGTGTGGACTATGGCTACACCTTC. Amino acids: CATSDSQQGVDYGYTF.

This clone was found once. The gene calls are TRBV28 and TRBJ2-7, with 9 bases fitting TRBD1. The CDR3 sequence is 16 residues long. Germline V gives CDR1 MDHEN, CDR2 SYDVKM. The V and J ends lost 2 bases and 3 bases, in that order; junction bases with no gene match: 8. CDR3 loop: CASSLPGQGRLYEQYF. The CDR3 DNA reads TGTGCCAGCAGTTTACCGGGACAGGGACGGCTCTACGAGCAGTACTTC.

As to this clone: This same CDR3 is encoded by further DNA sequences in the sample. The chain is built from TRBV4-3 and TRBJ1-2; D is ambiguous. This CDR3 region has 13 residues. The V and J ends lost 0 bases and 5 bases respectively, with 7 bases between them. The germline V gene encodes CDR1 LGHNA and CDR2 YSLEER. The CDR3 DNA reads as TGCGCCAGCAGCCAAGATCGCGGGTATGGCTACACCTTC. Its protein is CASSQDRGYGYTF.